This T cell receptor beta chain is drawn from a study of cytomegalovirus exposure and HLA in healthy donors. Primers: 60 Vbeta forward and 13 Jbeta reverse. Repertoires were generated with immunoSEQ multiplex PCR, while TCRdb's copy carries only in-frame clones and drops some. The repertoire holds roughly 180,000 clones, 80% to 90% seen once, with approximately 2.3% in the top ten. Specimen: PBMCs. The TCR originated in a male donor in good health and CMV-seronegative.

The CDR3 DNA is TGTGCCAGCTCACCACCAGGGGGAGCAACTAATGAAAAACTGTTTTTT. Protein: CASSPPGGATNEKLFF. The V call is TRBV18, the J call TRBJ1-4; TRBD1 might be the D (6 bases). Germline CDR1 KGHSH, CDR2 LQKENI. Trimming removed 0 bases from V and 0 bases from J, with 8 bases in between. There are 16 residues in the CDR3.